Each of the 6 T cell receptor beta chains below was sequenced from the same sample in a study of graft-versus-host responses after intestinal transplantation. TCRdb's table, derived via immunoSEQ multiplex PCR, lists solely in-frame clones and lacks some. Of 95,000 or so clones listed, 90% are singletons. The specimen was PBMCs, collected just under 460 days after intestinal transplant. The receptors were gathered from a human patient who received an intestinal transplant, so some T cells may come from the graft donor.

This rearrangement joins TRBV9 to TRBJ1-2, with D uncertain. V was clipped by 4 bases and J by 8 bases, with 15 bases between them. Germline V CDR1 and CDR2: SGDLS, YYNGEE. The CDR3 runs to 13 residues. The CDR3 loop is CASSPRGVGGYTF. The CDR3 nucleotides read TGTGCCAGCAGCCCCCGGGGAGTCGGGGGCTACACCTTC.

The chain combines TRBV6-1 with TRBJ1-5; D ambiguous. V dropped 0 bases and J dropped 3 bases, with 21 bases sitting between them. Germline CDR1 MNHNS, CDR2 SASEGT. The CDR3 totals 19 residues. CDR3 nucleotides: TGTGCCAGCAGTGAAGCGGTCAGGTTCGGAGCCCAATTCAATCAGCCCCAGCATTTT. This gives the protein CASSEAVRFGAQFNQPQHF.

V and J are TRBV19 and TRBJ2-1, with TRBD2 matching 11 bases. V was pared by 9 bases and J by 0 bases, with 13 bases of the junction left unmatched. Looked up from germline, CDR1 is LNHDA and CDR2 is SQIVND (reference sequence). This CDR3 comprises 18 residues. In nucleotides, the CDR3 is TGTGCCAGCCGCAAAGCGCCGGGGACTAGCGGCTCCTACAATGAGCAGTTCTTC. Its translation: CASRKAPGTSGSYNEQFF.

This chain connects TRBV29-1 to TRBJ2-1; no clear D. Trimming removed 4 bases at V and 7 bases at J, with 8 bases between. The CDR3 length is 11 residues. CDR1 SQVTM and CDR2 ANQGSEA come from the germline V gene. In DNA form, the CDR3 reads TGCAGCGTTGGGTACACAAATGAGCAGTTCTTC. Translated, it gives CSVGYTNEQFF.

J is TRBJ1-2 and V is TRBV5-1; maybe TRBD1 (6 bases). The CDR3 loop spans 13 amino acids. Germline lookup yields CDR1 SGHRS and CDR2 YFSETQ. Between the trimmed V and J ends, which lost 3 bases and 7 bases, there was a span of 13 bases. CDR3 nucleotide sequence: TGCGCCAGCAGCTACGAGGGGGGTCGTGGCTACACCTTC. Residues: CASSYEGGRGYTF.

The V gene is TRBV6-1, the J gene TRBJ2-3, with D tentatively TRBD1 or TRBD2 (6 bases each). CDR1 is MNHNS, CDR2 SASEGT, per germline. The CDR3 runs to 15 residues. The V and J ends lost 4 bases and 5 bases respectively, with 16 bases between them. The CDR3 protein is CASSALRGQGDTQYF. In nucleotides, the CDR3 is TGTGCCAGCAGTGCCCTCCGGGGGCAGGGAGATACGCAGTATTTT.